The next 31 T cell receptor beta chains were all read from a single sample in a study of blood T cell repertoires in COVID-19. Profiling relied on immunoSEQ multiplex PCR, and the TCRdb table lists in-frame clones only, not all of them. The table includes some 260,000 clones, 84% detected once. The material sequenced was PBMCs or T cells enriched from blood (not recorded which). The source is a man aged 25-45 years with acute COVID-19.

The chain is built from TRBV7-8 and TRBJ1-2, with 8 bases aligning to TRBD1. CDR3 length: 14 amino acids. J was trimmed by 5 bases and V by 5 bases; bases with no gene match: 7. The germline V gene has CDR1 SGHVS and CDR2 FQNEAQ. CDR3 bases: TGTGCCAGCAGCCCCACGGACAGGGATTATGGCTACACCTTC. Amino acid sequence: CASSPTDRDYGYTF.

The chain combines TRBV14 with TRBJ2-3; D is perhaps TRBD2 (6 bases). The CDR3 runs to 19 residues. Trimming took off 4 bases at V and 1 base at J, with 24 bases between the two ends. The germline V gene encodes CDR1 SGHDN and CDR2 FVKESK. The CDR3 DNA reads TGTGCCAGCAGCCGAAGAGGGCCCTATGCGGGGTTGGGCACAGATACGCAGTATTTT. Its protein is CASSRRGPYAGLGTDTQYF.

This clone was detected once. The genes are TRBV28 and TRBJ2-1, with a weak D call TRBD1 (6 bases). Germline CDR1 and CDR2: MDHEN and SYDVKM. CDR3 size: 17 residues. V gave up 5 bases and J gave up 0 bases, with 17 bases separating them. The CDR3 spells CASSIRPGVTSYNEQFF. The DNA for the CDR3 is TGTGCCAGCAGTATACGTCCAGGGGTTACCTCCTACAATGAGCAGTTCTTC.

The rearrangement links TRBV9 to TRBJ1-1; D ambiguous. V lost 3 bases and J 4 bases, leaving 13 bases between the germline ends. This CDR3 has 14 amino acids. Germline CDR1 is SGDLS and CDR2 is YYNGEE. The CDR3 DNA reads TGTGCCAGCAGCGCCGAGGAAGTTTCCACTGAAGCTTTCTTT. As protein: CASSAEEVSTEAFF.

About this clone itself: At one end, the junction sequence differs from germline, possibly due to a read error. J is TRBJ1-2 and V is TRBV5-1; a weak D match, TRBD1 (5 bases). CDR1 and CDR2 from the germline V gene are SGHRS and YFSETQ. This CDR3 contains 14 residues. The DNA for the CDR3 is TGTGCCAGCAGCTTGACAGATGCGAACTATGGCTACACCTTC. This codes for CASSLTDANYGYTF.

With respect to this clone: A read error may account for a junction end that differs from germline. The J gene is TRBJ1-2, the V gene TRBV18; tentative D call: TRBD1 (6 bases). The CDR3 runs 13 residues. CDR1 is KGHSH, CDR2 LQKENI, per germline. This CDR3 is CAGSPWGGEGYTF. The CDR3 DNA is TGTGCCGGCTCACCATGGGGGGGCGAAGGCTACACCTTC.

This clone was seen a handful of times. The chain recombines TRBV4-3 with TRBJ1-5; 9 bases agree with TRBD1. The J segment lost 6 bases and the V segment lost 3 bases, leaving 15 bases of the junction unmatched. CDR1 LGHNA and CDR2 YSLEER come from the germline V gene. This CDR3 contains 18 residues. The CDR3 region is CASSQGVRDRDGFQPQHF. The CDR3 region has the DNA TGCGCCAGCAGCCAGGGGGTCCGGGACAGGGACGGCTTTCAGCCCCAGCATTTT.

V and J are TRBV5-5 and TRBJ1-5; maybe TRBD1 (5 bases). The CDR3 runs to 14 residues. Trimming shortened V by 4 bases and J by 4 bases, and 12 bases separated the two germline ends. Germline CDR1 reads SGHKS; CDR2 reads YYEKEE (reference sequence). The DNA of the CDR3 is TGTGCCAGCAGCAGCGCGGGGGGGAATCAGCCCCAGCATTTT. Translation gives CASSSAGGNQPQHF.

V usage is TRBV5-1 and J usage is TRBJ2-3; no clear D. This CDR3 is 16 amino acids long. Trimming took 3 bases from V and 0 from J, leaving 14 bases between them. CDR1 is SGHRS, CDR2 YFSETQ, per germline. CDR3 nucleotide sequence: TGCGCCAGCAGCTCGCGGATCAGCGCTAGCACAGATACGCAGTATTTT. Amino acids: CASSSRISASTDTQYF.

The gene calls are TRBV7-2 and TRBJ1-1; D might be TRBD1 (6 bases). The CDR3 loop spans 13 amino acids. Germline-derived CDR1 and CDR2 are SGHTA and FQGNSA. The V end lost 6 bases, the J end lost 5 bases, and 13 bases lay between the germline ends. DNA for the CDR3: TGTGCCAGCAGGTTGGGGGCTCAGACTGAAGCTTTCTTT. Protein product: CASRLGAQTEAFF. Using reference TRBV7-2 and TRBJ1-1 for the parts outside the CDR3, the full variable domain is GAGVSQSPSNKVTEKGKDVELRCDPISGHTALYWYRQSLGQGLEFLIYFQGNSAPDKSGLPSDRFSAERTGGSVSTLTIQRTQQEDSAVYLCASRLGAQTEAFFGQGTRLTVV.

The V call is TRBV30, the J call TRBJ2-1; D perhaps matches TRBD1 (6 bases). The CDR3 runs 14 residues. The germline gives CDR1 GTSNPN, CDR2 SVGIG (reference sequence). Trimming took 3 bases from V and 7 from J, leaving 16 bases between them. The CDR3 is CAWRAPGHRNEQFF. The CDR3 DNA reads TGTGCCTGGAGAGCCCCGGGACATCGGAATGAGCAGTTCTTC.

The rearrangement joins TRBV5-6 to TRBJ2-7; D perhaps matches TRBD2 (5 bases). The CDR3 is 13 amino acids. CDR1 is SGHDT and CDR2 is YYEEEE in the germline V gene. With 0 bases removed from V and 7 bases from J, the gap between germline ends came to 11 bases. For the CDR3, the DNA is TGTGCCAGCAGCTTGGTAGCGCAGGAGGAGCAGTACGTC. Residues: CASSLVAQEEQYV.

The V gene is TRBV7-2, the J gene TRBJ1-6, with a tentative D call TRBD1 (5 bases). Germline V gives CDR1 SGHTA, CDR2 FQGNSA. V was clipped by 0 bases and J by 7 bases, with 10 bases between them. The CDR3 runs to 15 residues. DNA of the CDR3: TGTGCCAGCAGCTTAGCGGGGCCAGACAATTCACCCCTCCACTTT. Amino acids: CASSLAGPDNSPLHF.

J is TRBJ1-5 and V is TRBV24-1; tentatively, D is TRBD1 (6 bases). Germline CDR1 is KGHDR and CDR2 is SFDVKD. The CDR3 sequence is 15 residues long. V was shortened by 3 bases and J by 9 bases, with 17 bases between the two germline ends. This chain's CDR3 is CATSDPGTPNRPQHF. The CDR3 DNA is TGTGCCACCAGTGATCCCGGGACACCCAACCGGCCCCAGCATTTT.

The chain is built from TRBV27 and TRBJ2-1, with D possibly TRBD2 on 6 matching bases. With 6 bases removed from V and 9 bases from J, the gap between germline ends came to 15 bases. The germline gives CDR1 MNHEY, CDR2 SMNVEV (reference sequence). This CDR3 comprises 13 residues. The CDR3 protein is CASSLWGVGEQFF. Here the CDR3 DNA reads TGTGCCAGCAGCCTGTGGGGGGTTGGTGAGCAGTTCTTC.

The gene calls are TRBV4-1 and TRBJ1-6; TRBD1 is a possible D gene (5 bases). Per the germline V gene, CDR1 is MGHRA and CDR2 is YSYEKL. The CDR3 length is 14 residues. V shed 0 bases and J shed 8 bases, with 8 bases lying between them. In nucleotides, the CDR3 is TGCGCCAGCAGCCAAGAACCCAGGGATTCACCCCTCCACTTT. This translates into CASSQEPRDSPLHF.

The CDR3 nucleotides read TGTGCCAGCAGCTTATCCGGGACAGGGAGACAAGAGACCCAGTACTTC. Translated: CASSLSGTGRQETQYF. The V and J genes are TRBV7-6 and TRBJ2-5; 9 bases are shared with TRBD1. The ends lost 2 bases at V and 2 bases at J; junction bases unmatched: 6. The CDR3 is 16 residues long. The germline V gene has CDR1 SGHVS and CDR2 FNYEAQ. Full variable domain (rest looked up from reference TRBV7-6 and TRBJ2-5): GAGVSQSPRYKVTKRGQDVALRCDPISGHVSLYWYRQALGQGPEFLTYFNYEAQQDKSGLPNDRFSAERPEGSISTLTIQRTEQRDSAMYRCASSLSGTGRQETQYFGPGTRLLVL.

This clone occurred a few times. This rearrangement joins TRBV6-5 to TRBJ1-3; 9 bases match TRBD1. V shed 8 bases and J 9 bases; nucleotides not matched to a gene: 11. Germline V gene data show CDR1 as MNHEY and CDR2 as SVGAGI. The CDR3 is made up of 14 amino acids. The CDR3 reads CASGSGTGQGTIYF. The CDR3 coding sequence is TGTGCCAGCGGTTCCGGGACAGGGCAAGGCACCATATATTTT.

The rearrangement joins TRBV9 to TRBJ1-2; 7 nucleotides line up with TRBD1. The CDR3 is 14 amino acids. Germline CDR1 reads SGDLS; CDR2 reads YYNGEE. After removal of 3 bases from V and 4 bases from J, the junction contained 6 bases not matched to a gene. CDR3 in amino acids: CASSAPQGSYGYTF. The CDR3 DNA sequence: TGTGCCAGCAGCGCCCCACAGGGGTCCTATGGCTACACCTTC.

The chain uses TRBV28 and TRBJ1-2; D gene ambiguous. CDR3 length: 14 amino acids. In germline, CDR1 is MDHEN, CDR2 SYDVKM. The V end was cut by 6 bases, the J end by 0 bases, with 11 bases between. The CDR3 bases are TGTGCCAGCAGCCCCCCGGAGACTAACTATGGCTACACCTTC. Translation: CASSPPETNYGYTF.

A few counts support this clone. This chain uses TRBV11-3 with TRBJ2-2; possible D gene TRBD2, 5 bases. Trimming shortened V by 4 bases and J by 2 bases, and 23 bases separated the two germline ends. This CDR3 region has 19 residues. CDR1 is SGHNT and CDR2 is YENEEA in the germline V gene. CDR3 DNA: TGTGCCAGCAGCTCCGGAGTTCCCCGGACTCAAAAAAACACCGGGGAGCTGTTTTTT. Amino acids: CASSSGVPRTQKNTGELFF.

The chain employs TRBV28 and TRBJ1-1; 7 positions agree with TRBD1. In germline, CDR1 is MDHEN, CDR2 SYDVKM. The CDR3 runs to 16 residues. The V and J ends lost 4 bases and 0 bases, in that order; junction bases with no gene match: 8. CDR3 protein: CASSSGGRGMNTEAFF. The CDR3 region has the DNA TGTGCCAGCAGTTCCGGAGGCAGGGGGATGAACACTGAAGCTTTCTTT. The whole variable domain, remainder taken from reference TRBV28 and TRBJ1-1, is DVKVTQSSRYLVKRTGEKVFLECVQDMDHENMFWYRQDPGLGLRLIYFSYDVKMKEKGDIPEGYSVSREKKERFSLILESASTNQTSMYLCASSSGGRGMNTEAFFGQGTRLTVV.

This chain connects TRBV6-5 to TRBJ1-2; TRBD1 is a possible D gene (5 bases). This CDR3 has 12 residues. The germline gives CDR1 MNHEY, CDR2 SVGAGI. The V end was cut by 7 bases, the J end by 6 bases, with 12 bases between. CDR3 amino acids: CASKNRRHGYTF. The CDR3 DNA is TGTGCCAGCAAAAACAGGCGTCATGGCTACACCTTC.

The gene calls are TRBV7-9 and TRBJ2-7; 11 nucleotides line up with TRBD2. This CDR3 has 17 amino acids. J gave up 9 bases and V 3 bases, and 16 bases lay outside the gene matches. Germline CDR1 SEHNR, CDR2 FQNEAQ (reference sequence). CDR3 nucleotide sequence: TGTGCCAGCAGCTTCCTACCGGGTCTAGCGGGAGGAACGTCGCAGTACGTC. Residues: CASSFLPGLAGGTSQYV.

This clone was seen only a few times. Other DNA sequences in this specimen translate into the identical CDR3. The chain links TRBV7-9 to TRBJ1-1; no clear D. CDR1 and CDR2 from the germline V gene are SEHNR and FQNEAQ (reference sequence). V was clipped by 6 bases and J by 1 base, with 9 bases between them. The CDR3 has 13 residues. CDR3 DNA sequence: TGTGCCAGCAGTTTACAAGCGAACACTGAAGCTTTCTTT. It encodes CASSLQANTEAFF.

The rearrangement uses TRBV14 and TRBJ2-2; 7 bases line up with TRBD2. CDR3 length: 17 amino acids. Germline values: CDR1 SGHDN, CDR2 FVKESK. J was trimmed by 4 bases and V by 3 bases; bases with no gene match: 11. The chain's CDR3 is CASSQRTRSVRTGELFF. CDR3 nucleotides: TGTGCCAGCAGCCAGAGGACTAGATCCGTGCGCACCGGGGAGCTGTTTTTT.

The chain recombines TRBV27 with TRBJ2-2; 7 bases match TRBD1. V lost 3 bases and J lost 4; bases outside the gene matches: 8. This CDR3 is 16 amino acids long. Germline CDR1 and CDR2: MNHEY and SMNVEV (reference sequence). The CDR3: CASSFEDRWGTGELFF. CDR3 nucleotide sequence: TGTGCCAGCAGTTTTGAGGACAGGTGGGGCACCGGGGAGCTGTTTTTT.

The CDR3 bases are TGTGCCAGCAGCTTCCTTAGGACTAACAATGAGCAGTTCTTC. It translates to CASSFLRTNNEQFF. The V gene is TRBV7-2, the J gene TRBJ2-1; TRBD2 might be the D (6 bases). Deletions cut 3 bases from V and 5 bases from J, with 11 bases between. This CDR3 is built from 14 residues. Germline loops: CDR1 SGHTA, CDR2 FQGNSA.

CDR3 in DNA: TGTGCCAGCAGCAAGGACAGAAAACACACCATATATTTT. Amino acid sequence: CASSKDRKHTIYF. The gene calls are TRBV12-3 or TRBV12-4 and TRBJ1-3, with D possibly TRBD1 on 6 matching bases. V was clipped by 6 bases and J by 8 bases, with 14 bases between them. This CDR3 comprises 13 residues.

The chain is built from TRBV24-1 and TRBJ2-3; TRBD1 matches 7 bases. J was trimmed by 6 bases and V by 4 bases; bases with no gene match: 12. CDR3 length equals 16 residues. Germline lookup yields CDR1 KGHDR and CDR2 SFDVKD. This CDR3 is CATSDRGSGELDTQYF. CDR3 DNA sequence: TGTGCCACCAGTGACAGGGGGTCAGGGGAACTGGATACGCAGTATTTT.

Details on this clone: The germline gene is not matched at one end of the junction; a read error may be the cause. This chain joins TRBV7-7 and TRBJ2-2; 11 nucleotides agree with TRBD2. CDR1 SSHAT and CDR2 FNYEAQ come from the germline V gene (reference sequence). CDR3 length: 15 residues. CDR3 sequence (DNA): TGTGCTAGCAGCTCACTAGCGGGAGAGGCCGGGGAGCTGTTTTTT. Translation: CASSSLAGEAGELFF. The variable domain in full, with the rest retrieved from reference TRBV7-7 and TRBJ2-2, is GAGVSQSPRYKVTKRGQDVTLRCDPISSHATLYWYQQALGQGPEFLTYFNYEAQPDKSGLPSDRFSAERPEGSISTLTIQRTEQRDSAMYRCASSSLAGEAGELFFGEGSRLTVL.